The present TCR beta chain was sequenced within a study of T-cell reconstitution after alpha-beta-depleted transplantation in children. This clonotype was picked up a small number of times. There are 15 residues in the CDR3. The V gene's germline CDR1 is SGHTA and CDR2 FQGNSA. After removal of 1 base from V and 3 bases from J, the junction contained 5 bases not matched to a gene. The TCRbeta library was prepared with unique molecular identifiers. One entry per CDR3 protein, called by TCRdb with MiXCR from the PCR reads. The sample carries about 420,000 distinct CDR3 sequences, approximately 10% recorded once.

The TCR was taken from a human donor who donated a stem cell graft to a child with acute myeloid leukemia. This rearrangement joins TRBV7-2 to TRBJ1-2; TRBD1 matches at 7 bases. The material sequenced was PBMCs from the stem cell graft donor, taken from the stem cell graft. The CDR3 DNA sequence: TGTGCCAGCAGCTTAGAAGGGGGCCTTTACTATGGCTACACCTTC. Its translation is CASSLEGGLYYGYTF.